The 17 T cell receptor beta chains given below trace back to one sample, sequenced in a study of graft-versus-host responses after intestinal transplantation. Antigens for these TCRs are unknown. Measured with immunoSEQ multiplex PCR; TCRdb has only the in-frame clones, and not every one. Of approximately 60,000 clones detected, approximately 90% appear once; the ten largest clones hold less than 2%. The sample in question was unstimulated CD8+ T cells sorted from spleen or lymph node cells, obtained before transplant. These receptors all come from a human donor who was the organ donor for an intestinal transplant.

The V gene is TRBV7-8, the J gene TRBJ1-5; the D gene is possibly TRBD1 (6 bases). CDR1 and CDR2 (germline): SGHVS, FQNEAQ. This CDR3 spans 15 amino acids. V lost 1 base to trimming and J lost 6 bases, with 13 bases between them. For the CDR3, the DNA is TGTGCCAGCAGCTTAGAAGGGGGGGTCGGTCAGCCCCAGCATTTT. Its protein product is CASSLEGGVGQPQHF.

This sequence joins TRBV6-5 and TRBJ2-3; 7 bases are shared with TRBD2. Germline CDR1 and CDR2: MNHEY and SVGAGI. The CDR3 has 16 residues. Unmatched junction bases numbered 12, after V lost 6 bases and J lost 3 bases. The CDR3 loop is CASSYPERDGTDTQYF. For the CDR3, the DNA is TGTGCCAGCAGCTACCCCGAGCGGGACGGGACAGATACGCAGTATTTT.

The rearrangement joins TRBV7-2 to TRBJ2-7; 7 nucleotides match TRBD1. The CDR3 extends over 11 amino acids. Germline V lookup: CDR1 SGHTA, CDR2 FQGNSA. With V trimmed by 6 bases and J by 5 bases, 1 base remained unmatched. The CDR3 protein is CASRQGDEQYF. In nucleotides, the CDR3 is TGTGCCAGCAGGCAGGGGGACGAGCAGTACTTC.

The CDR3 DNA follows: TGTGCCAGCAGCCCTAGCGGCCCCAGCACAGATACGCAGTATTTT. As protein: CASSPSGPSTDTQYF. The chain joins TRBV7-8 to TRBJ2-3; 7 bases align to TRBD2. Germline CDR1 is SGHVS and CDR2 is FQNEAQ. V lost 5 bases, J lost 0 bases, and 5 bases stayed unmatched. The CDR3 length is 15 residues.

The chain uses TRBV7-6 and TRBJ2-7; weak D call: TRBD2 (6 bases). The V and J ends lost 4 bases and 4 bases respectively, with 11 bases between them. The CDR3 length is 13 residues. Germline loops: CDR1 SGHVS, CDR2 FNYEAQ. CDR3 in amino acids: CASSSGVGYEQYF. CDR3 bases: TGTGCCAGCAGCTCGGGGGTAGGTTACGAGCAGTACTTC.

The gene calls are TRBV10-3 and TRBJ2-1; D is ambiguous. The length of the CDR3 is 16 residues. V lost 0 bases and J 0 bases, leaving 9 bases between the germline ends. Germline-derived CDR1 and CDR2 are ENHRY and SYGVKD. The DNA for the CDR3 is TGTGCCATCAGTGAGTCACAAGCGTCCTCCTACAATGAGCAGTTCTTC. As protein: CAISESQASSYNEQFF.

V gene TRBV6-5 combines with J gene TRBJ1-1, with D perhaps matching TRBD1 (6 bases). Deletions cut 3 bases from V and 0 bases from J, with 14 bases between. Germline loops: CDR1 MNHEY, CDR2 SVGAGI. The CDR3 is made up of 16 amino acids. Here the CDR3 DNA reads TGTGCCAGCAGTTATAAGCATGGGGGCGTGAACACTGAAGCTTTCTTT. Translated, it gives CASSYKHGGVNTEAFF.

V is TRBV5-4 and J is TRBJ2-3; TRBD2 matches 9 bases. Trimming removed 2 bases from V and 2 bases from J; junction bases left unmatched: 6. CDR1 is SGHNT and CDR2 is YYREEE in the germline V gene (reference sequence). CDR3 length: 16 amino acids. The CDR3 nucleotides read TGTGCCAGCAGCTTACCTAGCGGGAAGTACACAGATACGCAGTATTTT. It encodes CASSLPSGKYTDTQYF. Full variable domain (outside the CDR3, taken from reference TRBV5-4 and TRBJ2-3): ETGVTQSPTHLIKTRGQQVTLRCSSQSGHNTVSWYQQALGQGPQFIFQYYREEENGRGNFPPRFSGLQFPNYSSELNVNALELDDSALYLCASSLPSGKYTDTQYFGPGTRLTVL.

This clone was seen once. The CDR3 DNA is TGTGCCAGCAGTCACCCGGACAGGGAGGCAGATACGCAGTATTTT. This codes for CASSHPDREADTQYF. This chain uses TRBV6-5 with TRBJ2-3; 8 bases fit TRBD1. Losses at the gene ends were 5 bases for V and 4 bases for J; bases not matched to a gene: 8. Germline V gives CDR1 MNHEY, CDR2 SVGAGI. The CDR3 is made up of 15 amino acids.

The chain carries TRBV7-9 and TRBJ1-1; weak D call: TRBD1 (6 bases). CDR3 length: 14 residues. The V gene's germline CDR1 is SEHNR and CDR2 FQNEAQ (reference sequence). V lost 5 bases to trimming and J lost 6 bases, with 16 bases between them. CDR3 in amino acids: CASSPFIWGPEAFF. The CDR3 nucleotides are TGTGCCAGCAGCCCGTTTATTTGGGGGCCTGAAGCTTTCTTT.

The V and J genes are TRBV28 and TRBJ2-5; 10 positions agree with TRBD2. V lost 3 bases, J lost 5 bases, and 9 bases stayed unmatched. This CDR3 has 16 residues. Germline loops: CDR1 MDHEN, CDR2 SYDVKM. The CDR3 nucleotides read TGTGCCAGCAGTTTTCAGGGACTAGCGTACTGGGAGACCCAGTACTTC. Amino acid sequence: CASSFQGLAYWETQYF. The full variable domain, its missing parts supplied by reference TRBV28 and TRBJ2-5, is DVKVTQSSRYLVKRTGEKVFLECVQDMDHENMFWYRQDPGLGLRLIYFSYDVKMKEKGDIPEGYSVSREKKERFSLILESASTNQTSMYLCASSFQGLAYWETQYFGPGTRLLVL.

The rearrangement links TRBV6-6 to TRBJ1-6; 9 nucleotides agree with TRBD1. Germline V gives CDR1 MNHNY, CDR2 SVGAGI (reference sequence). V shed 5 bases, J shed 8 bases, and the junction held 10 bases outside the gene matches. There are 16 residues in the CDR3. The CDR3, as DNA: TGTGCCAGCAGTCTTACAGGGGGCGAGAGCGATTCACCCCTCCACTTT. Protein sequence: CASSLTGGESDSPLHF.

This clone occurred once. The chain couples TRBV10-3 to TRBJ2-3, with 7 bases that match TRBD1. Germline CDR1 and CDR2: ENHRY and SYGVKD. This CDR3 contains 16 residues. V shed 3 bases, J shed 6 bases, and the junction held 12 bases outside the gene matches. The CDR3 loop reads CAISERQGCCGDTQYF. CDR3 nucleotides: TGTGCCATCAGTGAACGACAGGGTTGCTGCGGGGATACGCAGTATTTT.

The V call is TRBV9, the J call TRBJ1-1; D is uncertain. The CDR3 has 13 amino acids. Germline CDR1 SGDLS, CDR2 YYNGEE. V lost 4 bases and J lost 8, with 15 bases in between. CDR3 loop: CASSPSRGTEAFF. The DNA for the CDR3 is TGTGCCAGCAGCCCTAGCCGGGGTACCGAAGCTTTCTTT. Using reference TRBV9 and TRBJ1-1 for the parts outside the CDR3, the full variable domain is DSGVTQTPKHLITATGQRVTLRCSPRSGDLSVYWYQQSLDQGLQFLIQYYNGEERAKGNILERFSAQQFPDLHSELNLSSLELGDSALYFCASSPSRGTEAFFGQGTRLTVV.

J is TRBJ2-1 and V is TRBV9; TRBD1 is a possible D gene (5 bases). Germline CDR1 is SGDLS and CDR2 is YYNGEE. The CDR3 has 15 residues. V was shortened by 1 base and J by 10 bases, with 18 bases between the two germline ends. The CDR3 spells CASSVQGHPTGEQFF. The CDR3 DNA is TGTGCCAGCAGCGTACAGGGTCACCCTACCGGGGAGCAGTTCTTC.

The CDR3 sequence is CASSQARQGRSYEQYF. Here the CDR3 DNA reads TGTGCCAGCAGCCAAGCCAGACAGGGGAGGTCCTACGAGCAGTACTTC. The chain has TRBV14 and TRBJ2-7, with 8 bases lining up with TRBD1. The CDR3 is made up of 16 amino acids. Germline assignment: CDR1 SGHDN and CDR2 FVKESK. V shed 1 base, J shed 1 base, and the junction held 6 bases outside the gene matches.

This clone was observed once. The chain joins TRBV19 to TRBJ2-7, with D possibly TRBD2 on 6 matching bases. The CDR3 is 12 amino acids. Per germline, CDR1 LNHDA and CDR2 SQIVND (reference sequence). V lost 6 bases to trimming and J lost 4 bases, with 10 bases between them. CDR3 amino acids: CASSGSGYEQYF. CDR3 in DNA: TGTGCCAGTAGCGGGAGTGGGTACGAGCAGTACTTC.